The following is a T cell receptor (beta chain) sequence with its context. CDR3 length: 16 residues. Looked up from germline, CDR1 is SGHRS and CDR2 is YFSETQ. V lost 0 bases to trimming and J lost 1 base, with 13 bases between them. TCRdb's copy holds only in-frame clones and misses some; the assay was immunoSEQ multiplex PCR. There are approximately 4,000 clones in the sample; roughly 32% occur only once, and around 10% lies in the top ten. This sample was taken from a study of T cells in localized non-small cell lung cancer. Material: normal lung tissue next to the tumor, obtained before any cancer treatment. The clonotype originates from a male donor aged 60 or over with stage III lung adenocarcinoma. This chain joins TRBV5-1 and TRBJ1-1, with D unclear. CDR3 nucleotide sequence: TGCGCCAGCAGCTTGGGTTCCCGGGTATCGAACACTGAAGCTTTCTTT. Its protein is CASSLGSRVSNTEAFF.